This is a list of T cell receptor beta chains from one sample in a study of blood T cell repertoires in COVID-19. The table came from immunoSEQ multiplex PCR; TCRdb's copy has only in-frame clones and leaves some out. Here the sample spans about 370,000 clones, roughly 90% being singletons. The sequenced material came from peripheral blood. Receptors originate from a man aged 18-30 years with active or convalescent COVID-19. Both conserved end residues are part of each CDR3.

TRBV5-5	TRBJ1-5	CASSLEVGGWDQPQHF
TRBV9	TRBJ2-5	CASSPRNQGVEQETQYF
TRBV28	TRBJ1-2	CASGDRVRGYTF
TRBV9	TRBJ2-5	CASSLGGDDQETQYF
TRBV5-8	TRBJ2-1	CASTSLAGGYNEQFF
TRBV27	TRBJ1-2	CASTRRAEGNYGYTF
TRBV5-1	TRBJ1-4	CASSAPPGQGAGLGEKLFF
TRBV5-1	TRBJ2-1	CASSRDNNEQFF
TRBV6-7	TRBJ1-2	CASSYLPGNYGYTF
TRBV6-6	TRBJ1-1	CASSYHGQENTEAFF
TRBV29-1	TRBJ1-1	CSVQDRGEAEAFF
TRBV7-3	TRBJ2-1	CASRASGFNEQFF
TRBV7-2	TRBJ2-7	CASSFMTGPYEQYF
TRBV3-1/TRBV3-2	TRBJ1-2	CASSPTSQKGAYGYTF
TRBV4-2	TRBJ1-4	CASSQRDREKTNEKLFF
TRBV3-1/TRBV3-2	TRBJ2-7	CASSQGTPRGEQYF
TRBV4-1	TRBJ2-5	CASSHPGTGSETQYF
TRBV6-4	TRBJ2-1	CASAALPGTGGHEQFF
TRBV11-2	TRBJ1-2	CASSLNRANYGYTF
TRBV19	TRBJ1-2	CASSIRSNYGYTF
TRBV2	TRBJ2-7	CASSLGSGAYEQYF
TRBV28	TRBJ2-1	CASIPSVRYNEQFF
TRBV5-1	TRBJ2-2	CASSLERGGELFF
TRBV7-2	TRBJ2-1	CASSPTGGVSYNEQFF
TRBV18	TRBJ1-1	CASSPPVQSEAFF
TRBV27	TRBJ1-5	CASSLSPDKGGQPQHF
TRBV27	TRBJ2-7	CASSWGTPTYEQYF
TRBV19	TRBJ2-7	CASSRQGFNEQYF
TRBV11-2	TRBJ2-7	CASSLAGAGVSYEQYF
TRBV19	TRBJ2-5	CASSKLAGGPMETQYF
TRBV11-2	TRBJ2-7	CASSGRQGGDEQYF
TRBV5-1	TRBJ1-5	CASSPGTGSQPQHF
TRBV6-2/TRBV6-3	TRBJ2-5	CASSYARIQETQYF
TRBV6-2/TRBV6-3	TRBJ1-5	CASSYLDTYQPQHF
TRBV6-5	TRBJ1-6	CASSYSVTGPSPLHF
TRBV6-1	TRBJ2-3	CASSELVAGADTQYF
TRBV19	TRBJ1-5	CASMIRGGQPQHF
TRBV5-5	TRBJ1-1	CASSFIPGNTEAFF
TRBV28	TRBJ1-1	CASSFSREAFF
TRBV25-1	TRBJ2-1	CASSERTSGGDNEQFF
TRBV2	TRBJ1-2	CASRTTGIANYGYTF
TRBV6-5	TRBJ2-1	CASSYQGQVSYNEQFF